This TCR beta chain was sequenced during a study of cytotoxic CD8 clonotypes in ibrutinib-treated CLL. Background on the study: After a median of approximately 70 months, 14 patients stayed remitted and approximately 12 progressed; responses had been partial in 24 and complete in 2.

Germline assignment: CDR1 MNHEY and CDR2 SVGAGI. Trimming left V 0 bases short and J 5 bases short, with 16 bases between. The CDR3 totals 16 residues. Sequencing used immunoSEQ multiplex PCR; TCRdb keeps in-frame clones, though not all of them. The sample holds under 300,000 clones, about three quarters seen once. This clone was recorded a few times. What it recognizes is unknown. Around 2 micrograms of genomic DNA (from cryopreserved PBMCs) were used for TCR beta libraries. Whole-study findings and limits: Relative to age-matched healthy donors, clonality at baseline was higher, and it tracked circulating CD8+ T-cell counts. Shared public clonotypes were rare, and on treatment they either got smaller or stayed the same.

The sequence was obtained from a human donor with chronic lymphocytic leukemia. V is TRBV6-5 and J is TRBJ2-5; D is perhaps TRBD1 (5 bases). This specimen consisted of PBMCs, obtained after 24 months of ibrutinib treatment. CDR3 protein: CASSYSAASPGETQYF. Here the CDR3 DNA reads TGTGCCAGCAGTTACTCTGCGGCCTCACCAGGGGAGACCCAGTACTTC.